These T cell receptor beta chains were read from a single sample in a study of shared clonotypes between healthy human individuals. The repertoire was sequenced with immunoSEQ multiplex PCR; TCRdb's copy has only in-frame clones and lacks some. The sample carries hundreds of thousands of clones, about 74% recorded once. Sequences were obtained from memory CD4+ T cells sorted from blood. The receptors shown here come from a woman aged 30 to 39 in good health. Each CDR3 is given with its conserved first and last residue. The D gene is left open where the match is weak. Clone size is not always given. Where it is, it says once, few, many or a class for expanded clones.

clone_size	v_call	j_call	d_call	cdr3_nt	cdr3_aa
.	TRBV7-6	TRBJ2-7	.	TGTGCCAGCAGCACCGGACCGGTCTACGAGCAGTACTTC	CASSTGPVYEQYF
.	TRBV5-6	TRBJ2-7	.	TGTGCCAGCAGCTTGTTCCAGGATAACTCCTACGAGCAGTACTTC	CASSLFQDNSYEQYF
.	TRBV9	TRBJ2-3	TRBD2	TGTGCCAGCAGCGTAGCCAGCGGGAGAACAGATACGCAGTATTTT	CASSVASGRTDTQYF
once	TRBV7-2	TRBJ2-5	.	TGTGCCAGCAGCTGGGACGTACTGGGTGCGAAAGAGACCCAGTACTTC	CASSWDVLGAKETQYF
.	TRBV5-3	TRBJ2-4	TRBD1	TGTGCCAGAAGCCCGTCGGCTCCAGGGGGCACAGCCAACCTAGCCAAAAACATTCAGTACTTC	CARSPSAPGGTANLAKNIQYF
.	TRBV25-1	TRBJ2-1	TRBD2	TGTGCCAGCAGTGAAGGGGACTATAACAATGAGCAGTTCTTC	CASSEGDYNNEQFF
.	TRBV5-1	TRBJ1-3	.	TGCGCCAGCAGCGCCGGGACATCTGGAAACACCATATATTTT	CASSAGTSGNTIYF
.	TRBV29-1	TRBJ1-1	.	TGCAGCGTTGAAGATAGGCACACAGACACTGAAGCTTTCTTT	CSVEDRHTDTEAFF
.	TRBV6-1	TRBJ2-2	.	TGTGCCACCGTCTTACGAGGGCGGAACACCGGGGAGCTGTTTTTT	CATVLRGRNTGELFF
few	TRBV9	TRBJ2-3	TRBD2	TGTGCCAGCAGCTCCCGAGGACGAAGCGGGAGTTCCACAGATACGCAGTATTTT	CASSSRGRSGSSTDTQYF
.	TRBV7-2	TRBJ2-1	.	TGTGCCAGCAGCTTACTAGGGGGAAGCGTTGGTGAGCAGTTCTTC	CASSLLGGSVGEQFF
.	TRBV11-2	TRBJ1-1	TRBD1	TGTGCCAGCAGCTTAGGGAAAGGAAGGACAGGGAGTGGAACTGAAGCTTTCTTT	CASSLGKGRTGSGTEAFF
once	TRBV6-1	TRBJ1-1	TRBD1	TGTGCCAGCAGTGAATACAGGGGCACTGAAGCTTTCTTT	CASSEYRGTEAFF
.	TRBV7-8	TRBJ1-1	.	TGTGCCAGCAGCTCATCGGGACAGAACACTGAAGCTTTCTTT	CASSSSGQNTEAFF
.	TRBV10-1	TRBJ1-3	.	TGCGCCAGCGGTGACCATGGGGGGCACACCATATATTTT	CASGDHGGHTIYF
.	TRBV4-1	TRBJ1-1	.	TGCGCCAGCAGCGAACGGGAGGGATACACTGAAGCTTTCTTT	CASSEREGYTEAFF
.	TRBV28	TRBJ2-1	.	TGTGCCAGCACAAGACATACCATTAGGGATGAGCAGTTCTTC	CASTRHTIRDEQFF
few	TRBV5-1	TRBJ1-2	.	TGCGCCAGCAGCTTGGCCGCTTCTAACTATGGCTACACCTTC	CASSLAASNYGYTF
.	TRBV5-4	TRBJ1-1	.	TGTGCCAGCAGCGCTGAATCAGGAATCACTGAAGCTTTCTTT	CASSAESGITEAFF
.	TRBV11-2	TRBJ1-1	.	TGTGCCAGCAGCTCCCTATCAACCCACGCTTTCTTT	CASSSLSTHAFF
.	TRBV7-9	TRBJ1-4	TRBD1	TGTGCCAGCAGCACAAGGACAGGGACTGAAAAACTGTTTTTT	CASSTRTGTEKLFF
once	TRBV6-6	TRBJ2-7	TRBD1	TGTGCCAGCAGTTCCCAGACAGGGGGACCCTACGAGCAGTACTTC	CASSSQTGGPYEQYF
.	TRBV7-9	TRBJ1-1	.	TGTGCCAGCAGCTTAGGATCAGGGCGGGAGGCTTTCTTT	CASSLGSGREAFF
.	TRBV5-1	TRBJ2-7	TRBD1	TGCGCCAGCAGCTCCACCGGGACAGGGGCCTACGAGCAGTACTTC	CASSSTGTGAYEQYF